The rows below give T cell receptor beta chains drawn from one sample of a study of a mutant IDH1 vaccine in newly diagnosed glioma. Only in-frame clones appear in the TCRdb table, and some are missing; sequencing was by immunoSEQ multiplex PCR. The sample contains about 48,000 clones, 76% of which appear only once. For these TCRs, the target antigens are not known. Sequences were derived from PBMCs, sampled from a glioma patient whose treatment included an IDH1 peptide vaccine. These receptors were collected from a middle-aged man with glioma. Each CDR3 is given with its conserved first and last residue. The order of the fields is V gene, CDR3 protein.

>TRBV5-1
CASSLVSGTSSYNEQFF
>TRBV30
CAWARDRPKDGYTF
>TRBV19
CASSMALANTGELFF
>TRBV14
CASTLRDRGLSEQFF
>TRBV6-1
CASSEMGRSGNTIYF
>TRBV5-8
CASSSTTGGILAGTEAFF
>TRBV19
CATTGGETQYF
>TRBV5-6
CASSLGGVQPQHF
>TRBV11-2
CASSAWGGIDRATEAFF
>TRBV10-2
CASSLTGYFEKLFF
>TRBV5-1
CASSFYSTKYNEQFF
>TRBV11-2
CASSLVSGPSAGNTIYF
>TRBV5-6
CASSLAEGPQHF
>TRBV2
CAINLDLVTGELFF
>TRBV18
CASSPGRSPSETQYF
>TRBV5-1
CASSLGLADTGELFF
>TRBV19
CASSRDRGQPQHF
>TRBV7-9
CASSFQYF
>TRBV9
CAGRDAGSTDTQYF
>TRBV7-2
CASSLSAPGSGNTIYF
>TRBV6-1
CASSVGQGGYGYTF
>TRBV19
CASSTGQGGEDEQFF
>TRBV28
CASSRAGGTTEAFF
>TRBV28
CASSTYSGAQETQYF
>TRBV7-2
CASSSQPPRLVASNEKLFF
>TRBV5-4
CASSRKKQGLETQYF
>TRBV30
CAWSRRRGQGGSEAFF
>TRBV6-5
CASSTHLGEDTQYF
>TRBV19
CASSIGSSNTEAFF
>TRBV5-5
CASSRMNRGASYGYTF
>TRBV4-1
CASSQPGNNSPLHF
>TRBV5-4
CASSLGRGNEKLFF
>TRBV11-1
CASGGTKTQYF
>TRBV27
CASSLGSPYQPQHF
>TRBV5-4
CASSEDRGGTEAFF
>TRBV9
CASSVAGETQYF
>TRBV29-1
CSVERGPDTQYF
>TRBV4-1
CASSQVERSSYNEQFF
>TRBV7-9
CASSWTGGDEQFF
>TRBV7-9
CASSFGQGREKLFF
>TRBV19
CASSIDRQETQYF